This note documents a single TCR beta chain sequence. Its antigen is still unknown. No much larger clone is present one base from it, and per-base qualities are unavailable. CDR1 and CDR2 were assigned from the germline V gene (reference sequence) as GTSNPN and SVGIG. V lost 5 bases and J lost 1 base; the stretch between them is 12 bases long. The CDR3 goes from the cysteine to the phenylalanine over 14 residues. The only DNA kept is the CDR3, 42 bases in frame from the first base. The immunoSEQ Assay, a bias-controlled multiplex PCR, was used to amplify TCRbeta CDR3 regions from genomic DNA. The source study handled its data this way. The number of nucleated cells in each sample was estimated by amplification of reference gene primers within the assay. Sequence reads were collapsed and filtered to measure the absolute abundance of every unique TCRbeta CDR3 rearrangement. For each sample, productive Simpson clonality was calculated by taking the square root of Simpson's diversity index across productive rearrangements. The clones in this table, taken by TCRdb from immuneACCESS, are in-frame only. Not every clone is retained; where verified, under half of the shortfall comes from an unresolved V gene, and the cause of the rest is unknown. The V and J calls and the clone size are those of that table, but D and trimming were determined from the DNA. The sample records about 180,000 clones, around 77% of which are singletons. The ten most abundant clones make up about 6.5% of the sample.

Collaborating institutions collected whole blood in K2EDTA tubes following their own protocols. For TCRbeta analysis, collaborators shipped samples in one of three forms: frozen whole blood, isolated PBMCs, or DNA extracted from either of those sample types. This entry is derived from a study of blood T cell repertoires in COVID-19 (dated by TCRdb to 2020 to 2022). About the study as a whole: Collaborator samples came from the United States, Italy and Spain and covered acute and convalescent phases of COVID-19. HLA class I and class II types, where available, came from metadata supplied by the sample provider rather than from assay-based typing. Subjects who had been exposed to COVID-19, were actively infected with it, or had recovered from it provided the deeply sampled blood TCRbeta repertoires that made up the dataset. The material from the prospective study consisted of cDNA or gDNA derived from T cells, B-cell-depleted T cells, or PBMCs. The sample metadata nearly always contained a de-identified subject ID, COVID-19 status, age in years and sex. The repertoires were made available in a free public database intended to serve as a resource for research on the immune response to SARS-CoV-2. The samples were drawn from two sources: the first 160 participants of the ongoing ImmuneRACE study, and 950 to 1,500 subjects contributed by 6 global collaborators.

On the study overall, not on this receptor specifically: The amount of clinical and demographic metadata varied by source and participant and was provided uncurated.

The chain links TRBV30 with TRBJ1-5, and perhaps TRBD1 as D gene, on 6 matching bases. The TCR was taken from a man aged 65-85 years with active or convalescent COVID-19. The source material was peripheral blood. The CDR3 region reads CAWGTGSSNQPQHF. The nucleotide sequence reads TGTGCCTGGGGAACAGGGTCGAGCAATCAGCCCCAGCATTTT.